This paragraph reports one T cell receptor beta chain. The record originates from a study of blood T cell repertoires in COVID-19. The CDR3 is 18 residues long. In germline, CDR1 is MNHEY, CDR2 SMNVEV (reference sequence). J gave up 6 bases and V 3 bases, and 13 bases lay outside the gene matches. Clones were read by immunoSEQ multiplex PCR, and TCRdb kept only the in-frame ones, dropping some. Here the sample spans 160,000 or so clones, 65% to 90% being singletons. Sequenced material: peripheral blood. The V gene is TRBV27, the J gene TRBJ1-6; 8 bases are a match to TRBD1. This receptor was identified in a woman aged 45-59 years with acute or convalescent COVID-19. CDR3 coding DNA: TGTGCCAGCAGTTTCTCTTCCGGACAGGGTGGCGTTAATTCACCCCTCCACTTT. The encoded protein is CASSFSSGQGGVNSPLHF.